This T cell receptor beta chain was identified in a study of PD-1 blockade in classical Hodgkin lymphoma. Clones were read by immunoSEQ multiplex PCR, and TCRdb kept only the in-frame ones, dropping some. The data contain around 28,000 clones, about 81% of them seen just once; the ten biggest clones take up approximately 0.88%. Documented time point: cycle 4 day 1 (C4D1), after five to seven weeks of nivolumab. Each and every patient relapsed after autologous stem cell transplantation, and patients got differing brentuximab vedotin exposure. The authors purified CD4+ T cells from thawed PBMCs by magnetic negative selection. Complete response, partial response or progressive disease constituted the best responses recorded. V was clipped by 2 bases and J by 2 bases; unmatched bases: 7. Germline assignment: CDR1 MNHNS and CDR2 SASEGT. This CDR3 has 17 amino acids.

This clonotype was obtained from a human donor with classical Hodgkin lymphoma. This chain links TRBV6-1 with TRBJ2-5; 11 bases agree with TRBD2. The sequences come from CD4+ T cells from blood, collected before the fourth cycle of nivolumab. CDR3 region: CASSELGGLAVQETQYF. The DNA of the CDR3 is TGTGCCAGCAGTGAACTCGGGGGACTAGCGGTTCAAGAGACCCAGTACTTC.